The clone carrying this T cell receptor beta chain came up many times. Antigen: not known. Using its own MiXCR run on the reads, TCRdb lists one record per CDR3 protein. The sample carries 450,000 to 600,000 distinct CDR3 sequences, about 11% recorded once. The sample is drawn from a study of T cell repertoires in cytomegalovirus infection. On the study more broadly: Evidence of both CMV infection and a matching HLA type came from public TCR beta signatures.

Germline V gene sequence: CDR1 SGHKS, CDR2 YYEKEE (reference sequence). The CDR3 extends over 20 amino acids. Trimming took 0 bases from V and 2 from J, leaving 21 bases between them. Study-wide findings and caveats: Ex vivo responses were dominated by HLA-C-restricted CMV-specific TCR beta clonotypes.

The clonotype was recovered from a human donor in good health (CMV status not recorded). Some clones in this sample may be carry-over from other donors' samples. Sequencing used PBMCs. The chain links TRBV5-5 to TRBJ2-6; D unresolved. This chain's CDR3 is CASSLASNVRASAGANVLTF. CDR3 in DNA: TGTGCCAGCAGCTTGGCCAGTAACGTCCGCGCCTCGGCTGGGGCCAACGTCCTGACTTTC.